These T cell receptor beta chains were read from a single sample in a study of PD-1 blockade in classical Hodgkin lymphoma. Profiled with immunoSEQ multiplex PCR; TCRdb holds only in-frame clones, not every one. The sample holds tens of thousands of clones, around 76% seen once. Material: peripheral blood mononuclear cells (PBMCs), obtained before the fourth cycle of nivolumab. The receptors derive from a human donor with classical Hodgkin lymphoma. Each CDR3 is given with its conserved first and last residue. Fields, in order: clone size, J gene, CDR3 length, D gene, V gene, CDR3 DNA, CDR3 protein. The D gene is left open where the match is weak. Not every row has a clone size; where given, it reads once, few, many or a size class.

>NA|TRBJ2-7|13|NA|TRBV19
TGTGCCAGTAGTACCGGACAGTTTTACGAGCAGTACTTC
CASSTGQFYEQYF
>NA|TRBJ2-2|16|NA|TRBV7-8
TGTGCCAGCAGCCCCCCCCCGGTAGGGATCTCCGGGGAGCTGTTTTTT
CASSPPPVGISGELFF
>NA|TRBJ2-7|13|NA|TRBV7-6
TGTGCCAGCAGTCCTGGGCCTAACTACGAGCAGTACTTC
CASSPGPNYEQYF
>NA|TRBJ2-7|17|TRBD2|TRBV14
TGTGCCAGCGCACGTGGACTAGCGGGAGGCCGCTCCTACGAGCAGTACTTC
CASARGLAGGRSYEQYF
>NA|TRBJ2-5|17|TRBD1|TRBV2
TGTGCCAGCAGTGAAGCGCTTGGGACAGGGGTGGGAGAGACCCAGTACTTC
CASSEALGTGVGETQYF
>NA|TRBJ1-2|14|TRBD1|TRBV5-4
TGTGCCAGCAGCTTACAGGGGTTTGGGTATGGCTACACCTTC
CASSLQGFGYGYTF
>NA|TRBJ2-7|13|NA|TRBV28
TGTGCCAGCCGGCCCGGGCCAGCCTACGAGCAGTACTTC
CASRPGPAYEQYF
>NA|TRBJ2-7|17|NA|TRBV7-2
TGTGCCAGCAGCTTAAAGGGGACAAATAATCCCCTCCACGAGCAGTACTTC
CASSLKGTNNPLHEQYF
>NA|TRBJ2-7|14|TRBD2|TRBV11-2
TGTGCCAGCAGCCCTAGCGGGTATCTCCACGAGCAGTACTTC
CASSPSGYLHEQYF
>NA|TRBJ2-5|15|TRBD2|TRBV19
TGTGCCAGTAGTATAGCGGGAGGGCCCCAAGAGACCCAGTACTTC
CASSIAGGPQETQYF
>once|TRBJ2-6|16|NA|TRBV11-3
TGTGCCAGCTATGGAGGGGCGAGGGTTGGGGCCAACGTCCTGACTTTC
CASYGGARVGANVLTF
>NA|TRBJ1-1|14|NA|TRBV5-1
TGCGCCAGCAGCTTGGACCTAGGAGTCACTGAAGCTTTCTTT
CASSLDLGVTEAFF
>NA|TRBJ2-2|13|NA|TRBV9
TGTGCCAGCAGCACGTACACCACCGGGGAGCTGTTTTTT
CASSTYTTGELFF
>NA|TRBJ2-5|16|NA|TRBV21-1
TGTGCCAGCAGCCCGTGGACAGGGGGCGGGGGAGAGACCCAGTACTTC
CASSPWTGGGGETQYF
>few|TRBJ2-1|17|NA|TRBV19
TGTGCCAGTAGTACACGCCCAACAGGTCCGCGGGACAATGAGCAGTTCTTC
CASSTRPTGPRDNEQFF
>NA|TRBJ2-1|13|NA|TRBV6-5
TGTGCCAGCAGTGCCAGTTCCTACAATGAGCAGTTCTTC
CASSASSYNEQFF
>NA|TRBJ1-3|14|NA|TRBV11-2
TGTGCCAGCAGCTCTAGGAGGGCTGGAAACACCATATATTTT
CASSSRRAGNTIYF
>NA|TRBJ1-2|13|NA|TRBV5-1
TGCGCCAGCAGCTTGGAGGGTAACTATGGCTACACCTTC
CASSLEGNYGYTF
>NA|TRBJ2-5|12|TRBD1|TRBV28
TGTGCCAGCAAGGGGGCTATAGAGACCCAGTACTTC
CASKGAIETQYF
>NA|TRBJ2-7|13|NA|TRBV5-1
TGCGCCAGCAGCTTCGGGTCTCCCAACGAGCAGTACTTC
CASSFGSPNEQYF
>NA|TRBJ2-1|13|NA|TRBV5-1
TGCGCCAGCAGCTTGGGGGTGAACAATGAGCAGTTCTTC
CASSLGVNNEQFF
>NA|TRBJ2-1|14|NA|TRBV18
TGTGCCAGCTCCATCATCCGGGGCAACAATGAGCAGTTCTTC
CASSIIRGNNEQFF
>NA|TRBJ1-3|14|NA|TRBV9
TGTGCCAGCAGCGTAGAAGGATGGGCAGGTCAAGTATATTTT
CASSVEGWAGQVYF
>NA|TRBJ2-2|17|NA|TRBV7-2
TGTGCCAGCAGCCAACCGGCGGGCAGGCCGAACACCGGGGAGCTGTTTTTT
CASSQPAGRPNTGELFF
>NA|TRBJ2-3|13|NA|TRBV19
TGTGCCAGTAGTATAGAGTCCCCGGGGAGGCAGTATTTT
CASSIESPGRQYF
>NA|TRBJ1-5|14|NA|TRBV10-3
TGTGCCATCAGTCCCTGGGGGGTAAATCAGCCCCAGCATTTT
CAISPWGVNQPQHF
>NA|TRBJ2-5|10|NA|TRBV20-1
TGCAGTGCGGGAAAGGAGACCCAGTACTTC
CSAGKETQYF
>NA|TRBJ2-3|14|NA|TRBV6-5
TGTGCCAGCAGTGTCGTCGGGGTCACAGATACGCAGTATTTT
CASSVVGVTDTQYF
>NA|TRBJ1-5|15|NA|TRBV28
TGTGCCAGCAGTTTACGACTGTATAGCAATCAGCCCCAGCATTTT
CASSLRLYSNQPQHF
>NA|TRBJ2-1|16|TRBD2|TRBV7-2
TGTGCCAGCAGCTTAGTACGACTAGCGGTTTACAATGAGCAGTTCTTC
CASSLVRLAVYNEQFF
>NA|TRBJ2-4|14|TRBD2|TRBV25-1
TGTGCCAGTCAAAGAGCGGGAGACAAAAACATTCAGTACTTC
CASQRAGDKNIQYF
>NA|TRBJ1-1|15|NA|TRBV23-1
TGCGCCAGCAGTCAACCCCGGACAAGGCGTGCTGAAGCTTTCTTT
CASSQPRTRRAEAFF
>NA|TRBJ1-2|14|NA|TRBV6-5
TGTGCCAGCATCCCGGGCCCAGGGATTTGGGGCTACACCTTC
CASIPGPGIWGYTF
>few|TRBJ2-7|14|NA|TRBV6-5
TGTGCCAGCAGTATTCACGCGACGGCCTACGAGCAGTACTTC
CASSIHATAYEQYF
>NA|TRBJ2-7|14|TRBD2|TRBV13
TGTGCCAGCAGGCGACTAGCGGGCGACTACGAGCAGTACTTC
CASRRLAGDYEQYF
>few|TRBJ2-5|12|TRBD2|TRBV7-7
TGTGCTAGCGGGGGCTATCAAGAGACCCAGTACTTC
CASGGYQETQYF
>NA|TRBJ2-7|13|NA|TRBV5-6
TGTGCCAGCAGCTTTCTAGTTTTCGGCGAGCAGTACTTC
CASSFLVFGEQYF
>NA|TRBJ2-1|16|TRBD2|TRBV15
TGTGCCACCAGCAGAGGCCTCGAGCGGGGCTACAATGAGCAGTTCTTC
CATSRGLERGYNEQFF
>NA|TRBJ1-5|13|NA|TRBV6-1
TGTGCCAGCAGCAAGGAGACAGATCAGCCCCAGCATTTT
CASSKETDQPQHF
>NA|TRBJ2-3|14|TRBD2|TRBV5-4
TGTGCCAGCAGCCGGACTAGCGGCACAGATACGCAGTATTTT
CASSRTSGTDTQYF
>NA|TRBJ2-1|14|TRBD2|TRBV2
TGTGCCAGCGGGGGAGGGTTCGACGACAATGAGCAGTTCTTC
CASGGGFDDNEQFF
>once|TRBJ1-6|15|TRBD1|TRBV4-1
TGCGCCAGCAGCCGTACAGGGGGTGTTGATTCACCCCTCCACTTT
CASSRTGGVDSPLHF